Included here is one T cell receptor beta chain sequence, with context. Its specificity is unknown. The source of the sample is a study of T cell responses to AZD1222 COVID-19 vaccine. General observations from the study: Seropositive at baseline were only six AZD1222 recipients. As reported, nearly half of all spike-specific TCRs target variant regions that are unmutated.

The protocol was immunoSEQ multiplex PCR, while the TCRdb copy is restricted to in-frame clones and leaves out a portion. The repertoire consists of roughly 49,000 clones, with roughly 87% occurring once and the leading ten covering less than 3.5%. The CDR3 is 15 amino acids. J lost 3 bases, V lost 4 bases, and 4 bases had no gene match. In germline, CDR1 is SGHTA, CDR2 FQGTGA. Sample: peripheral blood, taken 28 days after the second AZD1222 dose. This chain joins TRBV7-3 and TRBJ2-2; TRBD1 agrees at 8 bases. This receptor was obtained from an adult who received the AZD1222 COVID-19 vaccine. Here the CDR3 DNA reads TGTGCCAGCAGCTCGACAGGGGCGGACACCGGGGAGCTGTTTTTT. Translated, it gives CASSSTGADTGELFF.